This section outlines one TCR beta chain sequence together with its context. Its antigen is currently unknown. The sample comes from a study of shared clonotypes between healthy human individuals. Study information: Aged between 18 and 49, the donors were a couple of women and three men.

In the naive CD8 group, cells lacked CD45RO and were positively selected for CCR7, so terminally differentiated effector memory CD45RA+ cells were left out. Study observations and caveats: Naive CD4 clonotypes overlapped across a handful of donors at 4.5% to 5.5%. A limitation of the genetic and exposure-history diversity represented arose from few donors.

J gave up 11 bases and V 3 bases, and 3 bases lay outside the gene matches. The CDR3 spans 12 residues. Germline CDR1 ENHRY, CDR2 SYGVKD. The assay was immunoSEQ multiplex PCR, and TCRdb's table has in-frame clones only and misses some. The table lists 1.5 million to 2.5 million clones, over 85% of them singletons. Material for sequencing was naive CD8+ T cells sorted from blood. The TCR sequence derives from a man aged 18 to 30 in good health. The chain employs TRBV10-3 and TRBJ1-5; 8 nucleotides match TRBD1. Written as DNA, the CDR3 is TGTGCCATCAGTGAAGAGGGACAGGCCCAGCATTTT. Translation gives CAISEEGQAQHF.